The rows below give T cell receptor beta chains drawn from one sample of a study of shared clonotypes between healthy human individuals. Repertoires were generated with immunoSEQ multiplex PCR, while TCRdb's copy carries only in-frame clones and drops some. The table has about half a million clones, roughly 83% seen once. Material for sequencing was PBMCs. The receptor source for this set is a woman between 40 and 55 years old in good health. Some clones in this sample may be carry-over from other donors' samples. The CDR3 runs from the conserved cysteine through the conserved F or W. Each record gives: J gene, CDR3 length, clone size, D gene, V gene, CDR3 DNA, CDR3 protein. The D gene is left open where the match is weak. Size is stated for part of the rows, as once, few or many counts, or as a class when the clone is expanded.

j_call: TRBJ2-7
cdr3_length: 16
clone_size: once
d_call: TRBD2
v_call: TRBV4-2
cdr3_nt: TGTGCCAGCAGCCAAGATAAGCGGGAGGGCCGATACGAGCAGTACTTC
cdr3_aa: CASSQDKREGRYEQYF

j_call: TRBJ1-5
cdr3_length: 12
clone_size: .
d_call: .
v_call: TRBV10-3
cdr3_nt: TGTGCCATCAGTGAGGGGAGACAGCCCCAGCATTTT
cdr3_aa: CAISEGRQPQHF

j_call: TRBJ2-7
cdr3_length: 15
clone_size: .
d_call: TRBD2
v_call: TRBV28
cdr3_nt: TGTGCCAGCAGTCGATTAGCGGGAGGGGGCTACGAGCAGTACTTC
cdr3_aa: CASSRLAGGGYEQYF

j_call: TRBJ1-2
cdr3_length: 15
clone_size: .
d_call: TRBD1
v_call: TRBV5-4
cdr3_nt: TGTGCCAGCAGCCCGGACATACAGGGGTTATATGGCTACACCTTC
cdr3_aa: CASSPDIQGLYGYTF

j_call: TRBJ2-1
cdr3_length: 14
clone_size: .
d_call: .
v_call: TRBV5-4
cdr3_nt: TGTGCCAGCAGCTTGCCGGACTCCTACAATGAGCAGTTCTTC
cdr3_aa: CASSLPDSYNEQFF

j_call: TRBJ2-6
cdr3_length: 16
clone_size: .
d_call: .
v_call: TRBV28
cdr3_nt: TGTGCCAGCAGTTTAGGTGGGATCTCTGGGGCCAACGTCCTGACTTTC
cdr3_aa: CASSLGGISGANVLTF

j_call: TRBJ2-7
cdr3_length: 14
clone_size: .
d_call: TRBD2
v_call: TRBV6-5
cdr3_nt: TGTGCCAGCAGGCAGGGACTAGCGGCCTACGAGCAGTACTTC
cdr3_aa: CASRQGLAAYEQYF

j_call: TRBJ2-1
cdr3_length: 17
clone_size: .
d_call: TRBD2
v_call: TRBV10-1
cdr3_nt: TGCGCCAGCAGTGTCAGGACTAGCGGGAGGCTCAGCTATGAGCAGTTCTTC
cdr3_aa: CASSVRTSGRLSYEQFF

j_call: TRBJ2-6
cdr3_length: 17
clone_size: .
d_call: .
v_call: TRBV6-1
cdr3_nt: TGTGCCAGCAGTGAACAGGGACGTAGCTCTGGGGCCAACGTCCTGACTTTC
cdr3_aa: CASSEQGRSSGANVLTF

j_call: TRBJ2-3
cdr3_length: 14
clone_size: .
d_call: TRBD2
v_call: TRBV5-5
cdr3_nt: TGTGCCAGCAGCCGCGGGACTACTACAGATACGCAGTATTTT
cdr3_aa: CASSRGTTTDTQYF

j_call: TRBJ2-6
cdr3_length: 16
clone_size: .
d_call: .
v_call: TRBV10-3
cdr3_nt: TGTGCCATCAGTGATGATTCGCCCTCTGGGGCCAACGTCCTGACTTTC
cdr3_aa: CAISDDSPSGANVLTF

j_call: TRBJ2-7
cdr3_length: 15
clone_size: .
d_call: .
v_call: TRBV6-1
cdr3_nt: TGTGCCAGCATGGGGGAGGGGGGTAAGACCTACGAGCAGTACTTC
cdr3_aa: CASMGEGGKTYEQYF

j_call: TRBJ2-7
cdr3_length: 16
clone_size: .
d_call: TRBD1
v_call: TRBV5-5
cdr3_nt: TGTGCCAGCAGTTCTACTTCCGGGACAGGGGTGGGCGAGCAGTACTTC
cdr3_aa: CASSSTSGTGVGEQYF

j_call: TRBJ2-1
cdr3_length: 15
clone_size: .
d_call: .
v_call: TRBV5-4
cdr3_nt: TGTGCCAGCAGCTTGAACAGCCCAAACCGGGATGAGCAGTTCTTC
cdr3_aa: CASSLNSPNRDEQFF

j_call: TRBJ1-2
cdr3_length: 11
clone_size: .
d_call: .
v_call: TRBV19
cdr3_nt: TGTGCCAGTAGTATTCGGGACTCCTGCACCTTC
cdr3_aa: CASSIRDSCTF

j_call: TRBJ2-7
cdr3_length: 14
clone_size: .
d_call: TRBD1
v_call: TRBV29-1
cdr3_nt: TGCAGCGTGTCCAGGGGGCCCAACTCCTACGAGCAGTACTTC
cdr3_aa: CSVSRGPNSYEQYF

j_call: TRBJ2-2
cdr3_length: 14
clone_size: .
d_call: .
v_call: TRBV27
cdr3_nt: TGTGCCAGCGCCACAGGGACCTACACCGGGGAGCTGTTTTTT
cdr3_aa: CASATGTYTGELFF

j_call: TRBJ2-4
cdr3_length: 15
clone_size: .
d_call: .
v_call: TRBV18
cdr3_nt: TGTGCCAGCTCACCCAAGGAGGGCATCAAAAACATTCAGTACTTC
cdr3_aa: CASSPKEGIKNIQYF

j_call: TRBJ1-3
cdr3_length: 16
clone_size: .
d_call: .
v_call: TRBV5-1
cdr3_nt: TGCGCCAGCAGCTTGGCGGGGGGATTCTCTGGAAACACCATATATTTT
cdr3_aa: CASSLAGGFSGNTIYF

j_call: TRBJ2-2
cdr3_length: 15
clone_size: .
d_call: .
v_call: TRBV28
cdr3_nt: TGTGCCAGCAGTTTGCTACAGGGTTCGGGCGGGGAGCTGTTTTTT
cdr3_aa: CASSLLQGSGGELFF

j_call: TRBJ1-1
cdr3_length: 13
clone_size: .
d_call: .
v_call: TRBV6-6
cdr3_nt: TGTGCCACCTCGGACGGGGAAGGCACTGAAGCTTTCTTT
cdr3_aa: CATSDGEGTEAFF

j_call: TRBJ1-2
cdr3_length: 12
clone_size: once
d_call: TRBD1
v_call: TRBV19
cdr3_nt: TGTGCCAGTAATGACAGGGGAATTGGCTACACCTTC
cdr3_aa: CASNDRGIGYTF

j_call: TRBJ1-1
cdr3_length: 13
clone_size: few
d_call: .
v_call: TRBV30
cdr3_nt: TGTGCCTGGAGTCTACAGTCAAACACTGAAGCTTTCTTT
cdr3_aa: CAWSLQSNTEAFF

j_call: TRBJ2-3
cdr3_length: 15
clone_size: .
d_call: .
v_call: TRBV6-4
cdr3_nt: TGTGCCAGCAGTGAAGGGTTTAAGAGTGGAGATACGCAGTATTTT
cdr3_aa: CASSEGFKSGDTQYF

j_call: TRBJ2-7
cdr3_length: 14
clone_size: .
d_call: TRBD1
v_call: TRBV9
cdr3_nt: TGTGCCAGCAGCGTAGGACAGGGGCCCTACGAGCAGTACTTC
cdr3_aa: CASSVGQGPYEQYF

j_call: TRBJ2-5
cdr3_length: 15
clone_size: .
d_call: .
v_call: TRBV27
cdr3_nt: TGTGCCAGCAGTCCCCGCATCGGGCTTGGAGAGACCCAGTACTTC
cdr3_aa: CASSPRIGLGETQYF

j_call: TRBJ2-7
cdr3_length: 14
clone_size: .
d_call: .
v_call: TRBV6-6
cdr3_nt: TGTGCCAGCAGCTCCGGACGGAGCCCCTACGAGCAGTACTTC
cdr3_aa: CASSSGRSPYEQYF

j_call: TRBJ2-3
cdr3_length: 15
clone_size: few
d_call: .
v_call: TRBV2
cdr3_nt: TGTGCCAGCAGTGAATCGAGCGGGAGCACAGATACGCAGTATTTT
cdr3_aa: CASSESSGSTDTQYF

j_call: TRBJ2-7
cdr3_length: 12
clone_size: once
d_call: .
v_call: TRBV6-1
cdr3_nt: TGTGCCAGCAGTGAAGCAAGGGACGAGCAGTACTTC
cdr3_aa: CASSEARDEQYF

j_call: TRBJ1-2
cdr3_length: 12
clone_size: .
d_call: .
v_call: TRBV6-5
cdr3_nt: TGTGCCAGCAGAACAGGGCCCCGTGGCTACACCTTC
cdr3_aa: CASRTGPRGYTF

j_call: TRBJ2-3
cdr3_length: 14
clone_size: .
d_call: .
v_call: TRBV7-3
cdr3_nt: TGTGCCAGCAGCAGGCAGGCCAGCACAGATACGCAGTATTTT
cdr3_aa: CASSRQASTDTQYF

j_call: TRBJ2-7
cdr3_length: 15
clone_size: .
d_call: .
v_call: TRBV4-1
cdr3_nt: TGCGCCAGCAGCCAAAGATGGGGGGCTAACTACGAGCAGTACTTC
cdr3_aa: CASSQRWGANYEQYF

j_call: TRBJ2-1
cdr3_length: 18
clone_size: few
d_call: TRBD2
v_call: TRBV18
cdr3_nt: TGTGCCAGCTCGGGACTAGCGGTAGCAGAGGGCTCCTACAATGAGCAGTTCTTC
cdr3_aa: CASSGLAVAEGSYNEQFF

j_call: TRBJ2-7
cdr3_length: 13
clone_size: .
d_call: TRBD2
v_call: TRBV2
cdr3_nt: TGTGCCAGCAGTAGCGGGAGGGGTTACGAGCAGTACTTC
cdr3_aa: CASSSGRGYEQYF

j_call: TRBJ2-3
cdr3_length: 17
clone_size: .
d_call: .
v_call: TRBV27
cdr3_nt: TGTGCCAGCAGTTTGTACGGGACCACGGGGGCGGCAGATACGCAGTATTTT
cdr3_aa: CASSLYGTTGAADTQYF

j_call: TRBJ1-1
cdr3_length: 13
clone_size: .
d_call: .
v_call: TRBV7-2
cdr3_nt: TGTGCCAGCAGCTTCGGGCTGAACACTGAAGCTTTCTTT
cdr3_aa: CASSFGLNTEAFF

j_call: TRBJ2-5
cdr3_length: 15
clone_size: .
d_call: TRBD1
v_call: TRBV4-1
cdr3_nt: TGCGCCAGCAGCCGGGGACAGGGGGTCCAAGAGACCCAGTACTTC
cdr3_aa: CASSRGQGVQETQYF

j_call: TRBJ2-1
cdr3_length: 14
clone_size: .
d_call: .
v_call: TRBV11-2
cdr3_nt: TGTGCCAGCAGCTTATCATTGGTCTACAATGAGCAGTTCTTC
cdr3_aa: CASSLSLVYNEQFF

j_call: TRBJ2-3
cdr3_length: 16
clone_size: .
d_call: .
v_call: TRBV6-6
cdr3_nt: TGTGCCAGCAGTCCCATAGGGGGAGTGATGGGAGATACGCAGTATTTT
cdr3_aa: CASSPIGGVMGDTQYF

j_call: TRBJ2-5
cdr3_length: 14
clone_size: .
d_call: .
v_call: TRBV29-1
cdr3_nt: TGCAGCGTTGGGGTGGGGTCGGGCCAAGAGACCCAGTACTTC
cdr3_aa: CSVGVGSGQETQYF

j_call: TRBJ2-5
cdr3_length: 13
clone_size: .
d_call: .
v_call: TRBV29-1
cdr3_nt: TGCAGCGCTGGGGACTCCCGAGCGGAGACCCAGTACTTC
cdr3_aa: CSAGDSRAETQYF

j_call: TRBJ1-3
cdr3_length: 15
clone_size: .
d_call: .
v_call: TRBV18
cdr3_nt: TGTGCCAGCTCACCACCTTCCTTAGGGAGGAACACCATATATTTT
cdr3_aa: CASSPPSLGRNTIYF

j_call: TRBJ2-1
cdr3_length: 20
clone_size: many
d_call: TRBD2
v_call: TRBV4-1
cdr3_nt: TGCGCCAGCAGCCAAGAGCCCGCCCATCGTACTAGCGGCCGTCTGAGTGAGCAGTTCTTC
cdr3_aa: CASSQEPAHRTSGRLSEQFF

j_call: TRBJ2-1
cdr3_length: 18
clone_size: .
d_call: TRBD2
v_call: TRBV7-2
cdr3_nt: TGTGCCAGCAGCTTAATAGCGGGAGGAGCCGCCTCCTACAATGAGCAGTTCTTC
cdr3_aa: CASSLIAGGAASYNEQFF

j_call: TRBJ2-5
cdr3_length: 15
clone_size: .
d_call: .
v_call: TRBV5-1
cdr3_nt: TGCGCCAGCAGCCTAGTAGGGGTTCCCCAAGAGACCCAGTACTTC
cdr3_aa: CASSLVGVPQETQYF

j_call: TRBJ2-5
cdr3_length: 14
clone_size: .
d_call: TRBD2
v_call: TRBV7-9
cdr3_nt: TGTGCCAGCAGCCTACTAGCGTATCAAGAGACCCAGTACTTC
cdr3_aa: CASSLLAYQETQYF

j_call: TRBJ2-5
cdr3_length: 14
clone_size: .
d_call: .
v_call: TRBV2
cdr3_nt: TGTGCCACCCAGCCAGAGCGGGACCAAGAGACCCAGTACTTC
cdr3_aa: CATQPERDQETQYF

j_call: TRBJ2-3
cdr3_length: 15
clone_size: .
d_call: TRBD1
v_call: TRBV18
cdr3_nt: TGTGCCAGCTCACCAGAGGGGACAGCGACAGATACGCAGTATTTT
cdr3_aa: CASSPEGTATDTQYF

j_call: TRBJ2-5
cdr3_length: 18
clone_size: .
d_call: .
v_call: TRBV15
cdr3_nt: TGTGCCACCAGCAGAGATCGCCCCCCCCGGATGATACAAGAGACCCAGTACTTC
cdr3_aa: CATSRDRPPRMIQETQYF